The 11 T cell receptor beta chains in this list originate from one sample, sequenced in a study of blood T cell repertoires in COVID-19. Using immunoSEQ multiplex PCR, the repertoire was profiled, and TCRdb retains in-frame clones only, with some absent. Of tens of thousands of clones in the sample, 87% were seen once. Sequenced sample: peripheral blood. The receptors here all came from a man over 45 with active COVID-19.

The chain has TRBV5-1 and TRBJ2-7, with 8 bases aligning to TRBD1. Per the germline V gene, CDR1 is SGHRS and CDR2 is YFSETQ. The CDR3 has 14 amino acids. V lost 5 bases, J lost 7 bases, and 11 bases stayed unmatched. CDR3 residues: CASRPPGTGAEQYF. The CDR3 bases are TGCGCCAGCAGACCGCCCGGGACAGGTGCTGAGCAGTACTTC.

V and J are TRBV7-2 and TRBJ2-3; 11 nucleotides align to TRBD2. Germline V gives CDR1 SGHTA, CDR2 FQGNSA. This CDR3 contains 16 residues. The trim removed 5 bases at V and 2 bases at J, leaving 6 bases unmatched. This CDR3 is CASSGRLAGNTDTQYF. CDR3 nucleotide sequence: TGTGCCAGCAGCGGGAGACTAGCGGGGAACACAGATACGCAGTATTTT.

The V call is TRBV6-2 or TRBV6-3, the J call TRBJ2-7, with D perhaps matching TRBD1 (6 bases). The CDR3 is 14 amino acids. The V end lost 2 bases, the J end lost 0 bases, and 8 bases lay between the germline ends. Germline CDR1 MNHEY, CDR2 SVGEGT. CDR3 nucleotide sequence: TGTGCCAGCAGTTACCAGGGGAACTCCTACGAGCAGTACTTC. It specifies CASSYQGNSYEQYF.

This chain uses TRBV4-2 with TRBJ2-3; 11 bases are shared with TRBD2. CDR3 length: 18 amino acids. CDR1 is LGHNA, CDR2 YNFKEQ, per germline. V was pared by 0 bases and J by 6 bases, with 11 bases of the junction left unmatched. CDR3 sequence reads: CASSQDPTSGRSADTQYF. DNA for the CDR3: TGTGCCAGCAGCCAAGACCCTACTAGCGGGAGATCAGCGGATACGCAGTATTTT.

The V and J genes are TRBV9 and TRBJ1-2, with TRBD1 matching 7 bases. Trimming at V came to 4 bases and at J to 8 bases, leaving 8 bases not matched to a gene. Germline V lookup: CDR1 SGDLS, CDR2 YYNGEE. This CDR3 contains 13 residues. The CDR3 region has the DNA TGTGCCAGCAGCACACGACAGGGAATCGGCTACACCTTC. It translates to CASSTRQGIGYTF.

The rearrangement uses TRBV24-1 and TRBJ2-3; TRBD2 matches 11 bases. Germline CDR1 is KGHDR and CDR2 is SFDVKD. The junction had 3 bases not matched to a gene; V was cut back by 4 bases and J by 4 bases. This CDR3 is built from 15 residues. This chain's CDR3 is CATSERGLAADTQYF. CDR3 nucleotides: TGTGCCACCAGTGAACGGGGACTAGCGGCAGATACGCAGTATTTT.

The chain carries TRBV6-5 and TRBJ1-6; 7 nucleotides line up with TRBD1. CDR1 is MNHEY, CDR2 SVGAGI, per germline. Trimming removed 5 bases from V and 14 bases from J; junction bases left unmatched: 9. This CDR3 is 13 amino acids long. The CDR3: CASSRSGGRALHF. Written as DNA, the CDR3 is TGTGCCAGCAGTCGTTCAGGGGGACGGGCCCTCCACTTT.

The V call is TRBV28, the J call TRBJ1-5, with a weak D call TRBD1 (6 bases). Trimming took off 7 bases at V and 0 bases at J, with 16 bases between the two ends. Per the germline V gene, CDR1 is MDHEN and CDR2 is SYDVKM. The CDR3 has 16 amino acids. The CDR3 here is CASNTAGDYSNQPQHF. CDR3 DNA: TGTGCCAGCAATACCGCAGGGGACTATAGCAATCAGCCCCAGCATTTT.

This rearrangement joins TRBV7-2 to TRBJ2-7, with D possibly being TRBD2 (5 bases). The CDR3 is 15 amino acids. Trimming removed 1 base from V and 1 base from J, with 11 bases in between. CDR1 SGHTA and CDR2 FQGNSA come from the germline V gene. The CDR3 region has the DNA TGTGCCAGCAGCTTAGGATTAGCGCGATCCTACGAGCAGTACTTC. Its translation is CASSLGLARSYEQYF.

The CDR3 coding sequence is TGTGCCAGCGGACAGGGGGCGGGGATGAACACTGAAGCTTTCTTT. Encoded protein: CASGQGAGMNTEAFF. This sequence joins TRBV18 and TRBJ1-1; 11 nucleotides match TRBD1. The CDR3 is 15 residues long. V shed 8 bases, J shed 0 bases, and the junction held 5 bases outside the gene matches. CDR1 and CDR2 (germline): KGHSH, LQKENI.

This chain links TRBV5-1 with TRBJ2-1; 8 nucleotides match TRBD1. J lost 4 bases, V lost 5 bases, and 5 bases had no gene match. The CDR3 consists of 14 residues. Germline CDR1 is SGHRS and CDR2 is YFSETQ. CDR3 sequence reads: CASSGTGEYNEQFF. The CDR3, as DNA: TGCGCCAGCAGTGGGACAGGTGAATACAATGAGCAGTTCTTC.